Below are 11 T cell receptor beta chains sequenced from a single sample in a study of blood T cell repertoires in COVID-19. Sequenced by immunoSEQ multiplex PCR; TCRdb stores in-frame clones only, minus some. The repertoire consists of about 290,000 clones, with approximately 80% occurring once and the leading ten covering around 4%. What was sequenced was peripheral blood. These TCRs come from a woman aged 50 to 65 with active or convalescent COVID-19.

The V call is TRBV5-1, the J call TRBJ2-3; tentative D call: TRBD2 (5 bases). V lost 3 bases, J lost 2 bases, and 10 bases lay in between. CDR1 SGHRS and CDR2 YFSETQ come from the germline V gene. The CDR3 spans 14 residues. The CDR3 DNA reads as TGCGCCAGCAGCTGGACGGGGTACACAGATACGCAGTATTTT. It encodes CASSWTGYTDTQYF. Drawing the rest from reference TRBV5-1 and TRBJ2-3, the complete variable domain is KAGVTQTPRYLIKTRGQQVTLSCSPISGHRSVSWYQQTPGQGLQFLFEYFSETQRNKGNFPGRFSGRQFSNSRSEMNVSTLELGDSALYLCASSWTGYTDTQYFGPGTRLTVL.

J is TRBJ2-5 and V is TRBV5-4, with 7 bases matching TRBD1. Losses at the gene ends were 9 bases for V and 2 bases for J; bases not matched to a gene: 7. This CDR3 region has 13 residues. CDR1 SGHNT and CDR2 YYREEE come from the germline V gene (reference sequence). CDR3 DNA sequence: TGTGCCATGGCACCGGGACAGCAAGAGACCCAGTACTTC. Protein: CAMAPGQQETQYF.

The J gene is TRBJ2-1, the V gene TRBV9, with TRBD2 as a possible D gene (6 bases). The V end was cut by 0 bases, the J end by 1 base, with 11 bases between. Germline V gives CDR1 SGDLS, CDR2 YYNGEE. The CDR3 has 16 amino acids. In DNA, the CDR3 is TGTGCCAGCAGCGTAGCTACTGCGGGATCCTACAATGAGCAGTTCTTC. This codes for CASSVATAGSYNEQFF.

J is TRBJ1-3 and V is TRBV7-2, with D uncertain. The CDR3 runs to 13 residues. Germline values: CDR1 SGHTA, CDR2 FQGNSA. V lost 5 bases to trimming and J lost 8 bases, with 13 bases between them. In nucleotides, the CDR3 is TGTGCCAGCAGCCTATATAAGAGGGACACCATATATTTT. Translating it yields CASSLYKRDTIYF.

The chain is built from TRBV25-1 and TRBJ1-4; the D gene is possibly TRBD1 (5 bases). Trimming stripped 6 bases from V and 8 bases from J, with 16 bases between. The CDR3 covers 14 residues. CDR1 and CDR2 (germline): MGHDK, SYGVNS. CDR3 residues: CASSAHGGDEKLFF. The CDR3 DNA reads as TGTGCCAGCAGCGCCCATGGCGGGGACGAAAAACTGTTTTTT.

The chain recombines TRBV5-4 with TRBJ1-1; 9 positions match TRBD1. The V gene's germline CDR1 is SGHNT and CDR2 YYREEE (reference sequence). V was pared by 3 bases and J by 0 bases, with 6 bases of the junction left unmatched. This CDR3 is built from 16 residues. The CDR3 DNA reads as TGTGCCAGCAGCTGGGGACAGGGTCGGGTGAACACTGAAGCTTTCTTT. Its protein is CASSWGQGRVNTEAFF. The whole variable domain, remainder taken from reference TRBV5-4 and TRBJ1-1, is ETGVTQSPTHLIKTRGQQVTLRCSSQSGHNTVSWYQQALGQGPQFIFQYYREEENGRGNFPPRFSGLQFPNYSSELNVNALELDDSALYLCASSWGQGRVNTEAFFGQGTRLTVV.

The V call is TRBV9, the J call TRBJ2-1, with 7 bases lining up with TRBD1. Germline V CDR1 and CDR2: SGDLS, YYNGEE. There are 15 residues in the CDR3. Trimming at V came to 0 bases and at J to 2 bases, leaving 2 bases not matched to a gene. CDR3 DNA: TGTGCCAGCAGCGTAGAGGGGACAGCCTACAATGAGCAGTTCTTC. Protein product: CASSVEGTAYNEQFF.

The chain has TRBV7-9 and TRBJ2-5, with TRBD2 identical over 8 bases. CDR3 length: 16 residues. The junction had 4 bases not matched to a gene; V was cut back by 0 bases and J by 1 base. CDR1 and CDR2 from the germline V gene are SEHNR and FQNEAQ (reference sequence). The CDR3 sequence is CASSLARTSGQETQYF. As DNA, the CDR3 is TGTGCCAGCAGCTTAGCGCGCACTAGCGGCCAAGAGACCCAGTACTTC.

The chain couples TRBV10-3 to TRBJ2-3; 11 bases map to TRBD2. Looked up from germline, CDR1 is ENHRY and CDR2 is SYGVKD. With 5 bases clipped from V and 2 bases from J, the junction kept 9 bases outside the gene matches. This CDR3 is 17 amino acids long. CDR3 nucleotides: TGTGCCATCAGTACGGGCAAACTAGCGGGAGTCACAGATACGCAGTATTTT. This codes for CAISTGKLAGVTDTQYF.

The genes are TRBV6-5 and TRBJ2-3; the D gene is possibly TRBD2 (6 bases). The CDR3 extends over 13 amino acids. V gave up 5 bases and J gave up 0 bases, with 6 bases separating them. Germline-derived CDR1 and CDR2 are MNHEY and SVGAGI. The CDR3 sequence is CASSSGSTDTQYF. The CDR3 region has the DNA TGTGCCAGCAGTAGCGGGAGCACAGATACGCAGTATTTT.

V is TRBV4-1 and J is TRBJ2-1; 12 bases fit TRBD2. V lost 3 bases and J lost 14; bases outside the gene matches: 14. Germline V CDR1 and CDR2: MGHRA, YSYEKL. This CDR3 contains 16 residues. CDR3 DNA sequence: TGCGCCAGCAGCCAGAGCCACCCAAAGACTAGCGGGAGTAAGTTCTTC. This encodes CASSQSHPKTSGSKFF.